This T cell receptor beta chain derives from a study of blood T cell repertoires in COVID-19. In the study overall: Acute and convalescent COVID-19 specimens originated in the United States, Italy and Spain.

Individuals drawn from 24 US areas were roughly 18 to 89 years old. Only in-frame clones appear in the TCRdb table, and some are missing; sequencing was by immunoSEQ multiplex PCR. This table holds 270,000 or so clones, approximately 90% found once. The germline CDR1 and CDR2 sequences are MDHEN and SYDVKM. V lost 6 bases and J lost 5, with 10 bases in between. CDR3 length: 12 residues. Concerning this clone: The identical CDR3 is also encoded by other nucleotide sequences in the sample.

The sequenced material came from PBMCs or T cells enriched from blood (not recorded which). The sequence came from a man aged 40-50 years who had been exposed to COVID-19. The chain couples TRBV28 to TRBJ1-1; D unclear. The CDR3 nucleotides read TGTGCCAGCAGCCTTCGGAGGACTGAAGCTTTCTTT. Its protein is CASSLRRTEAFF.